This T cell receptor (beta chain) emerged from a study of T cell repertoires in cytomegalovirus infection. Across the study: Matching HLA type and CMV infection were both indicated by public TCR beta signatures. Study observations and caveats: CMV-specific HLA-C-restricted TCR beta clonotypes dominated the ex vivo response.

Deletions cut 5 bases from V and 6 bases from J, with 13 bases between. Germline values: CDR1 MNHEY, CDR2 SVGEGT. The CDR3 consists of 13 residues. The sample holds a few counts of this clonotype. Its target is not known. MiXCR, run by TCRdb on the reads, gives a single entry per CDR3 protein. The sample lists hundreds of thousands of distinct CDR3 sequences, 31% seen once, with 13% in the top ten. The sample here was cultured CD8+ T cells from PBMCs, taken from culture after CMV antigen stimulation. The sequence was obtained from a human donor in good health (CMV status not recorded). Some clones in this sample may be carry-over from other donors' samples. The chain uses TRBV6-2 or TRBV6-3 and TRBJ1-1; maybe TRBD1 (5 bases). CDR3 sequence reads: CASSNGGWAEAFF. CDR3 bases: TGTGCCAGCAGTAATGGGGGTTGGGCTGAAGCTTTCTTT.